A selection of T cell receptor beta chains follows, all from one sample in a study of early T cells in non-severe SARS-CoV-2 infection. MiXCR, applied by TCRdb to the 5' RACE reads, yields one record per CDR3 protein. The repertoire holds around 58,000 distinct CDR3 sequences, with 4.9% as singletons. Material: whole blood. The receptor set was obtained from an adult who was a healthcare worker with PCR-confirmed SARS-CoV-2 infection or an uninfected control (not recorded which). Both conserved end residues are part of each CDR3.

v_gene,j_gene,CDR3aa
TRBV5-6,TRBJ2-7,CASSPGQGVYEQYF
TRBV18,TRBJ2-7,CASSPPYGVNEQYF
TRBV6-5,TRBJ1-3,CASRTKSGIYSGNTIYF
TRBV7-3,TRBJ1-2,CASSPTIGQAPYGYTF
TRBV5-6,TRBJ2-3,CASSSYDAPRTDTQYF
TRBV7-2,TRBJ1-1,CASSLPGMGQNTEAFF
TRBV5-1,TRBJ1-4,CASSFTGASNEKLFF
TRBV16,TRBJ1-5,CASSPMGQGNQPQHF
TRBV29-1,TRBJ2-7,CSVQASPISYEQYF
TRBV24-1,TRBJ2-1,CATSESASGQWNEQFF
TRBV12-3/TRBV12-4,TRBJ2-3,CASSFGGPDTDTQYF
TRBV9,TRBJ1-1,CASSTHPGRGAGNTEAFF
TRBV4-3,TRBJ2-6,CASSQVGSSGANVLTF
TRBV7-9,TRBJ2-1,CASSLFTGGRPVWQFF
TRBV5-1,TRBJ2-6,CASSLEDRGKTGANVLTF
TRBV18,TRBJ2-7,CASSRGQSAYEQYF
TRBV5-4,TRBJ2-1,CASSSLAARSNEQFF
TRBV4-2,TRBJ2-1,CASSLRRGNEQFF
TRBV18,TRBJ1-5,CASSFDRDQPQHF
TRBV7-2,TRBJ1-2,CASSSPTAPYGYTF
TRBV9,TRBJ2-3,CASSVNSGASTDTQYF
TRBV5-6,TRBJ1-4,CASSAWTGSTNEKLFF
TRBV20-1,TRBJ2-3,CSARERLGVAEEPQYF
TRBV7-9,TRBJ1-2,CASSSGGGTGDTYTF
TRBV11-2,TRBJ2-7,CASSSPPWGVSLGQYF
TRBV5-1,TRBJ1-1,CASSLRQADTEAFF
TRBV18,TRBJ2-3,CASPTAGSDRDTQYF
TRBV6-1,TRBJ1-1,CASSLQKPTEAFF
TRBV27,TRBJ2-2,CASRPLDGAGAGELFF
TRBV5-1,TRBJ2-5,CASSSDRAGGTQYF
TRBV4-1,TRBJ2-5,CASSQDLGRRETQYF